A single sample is the source of the 2 T cell receptor beta chains below, sequenced in a study of CD8 T cells in ankylosing spondylitis. MiXCR, run by TCRdb on the 5' RACE reads, gives a single entry per CDR3 protein. The sample has around 210,000 distinct CDR3 sequences; 8% to 10% are singletons. Material: blood, either unsorted or a sorted T cell fraction (not recorded which). Every receptor here comes from a female donor with ankylosing spondylitis or in good health (not recorded which).

The gene calls are TRBV28 and TRBJ2-7; 8 bases fit TRBD2. CDR1 is MDHEN, CDR2 SYDVKM, per germline. V trimming: 6 bases; J trimming: 0 bases; junction bases outside the gene matches: 4. The CDR3 has 14 residues. CDR3 bases: TGTGCCAGCAGCCCCGGGGGGGTCTCCTACGAGCAGTACTTC. Translated: CASSPGGVSYEQYF.

This clonotype was counted at least ten times. The chain couples TRBV20-1 to TRBJ2-5; D ambiguous. The CDR3 is 12 amino acids. Germline values: CDR1 DFQATT, CDR2 SNEGSKA (reference sequence). The V gene lost 3 bases and the J gene lost 5 bases, with 10 bases spanning the gap. CDR3 amino acids: CSARVGSETQYF. CDR3 bases: TGCAGTGCTAGGGTGGGGTCGGAGACCCAGTACTTC.